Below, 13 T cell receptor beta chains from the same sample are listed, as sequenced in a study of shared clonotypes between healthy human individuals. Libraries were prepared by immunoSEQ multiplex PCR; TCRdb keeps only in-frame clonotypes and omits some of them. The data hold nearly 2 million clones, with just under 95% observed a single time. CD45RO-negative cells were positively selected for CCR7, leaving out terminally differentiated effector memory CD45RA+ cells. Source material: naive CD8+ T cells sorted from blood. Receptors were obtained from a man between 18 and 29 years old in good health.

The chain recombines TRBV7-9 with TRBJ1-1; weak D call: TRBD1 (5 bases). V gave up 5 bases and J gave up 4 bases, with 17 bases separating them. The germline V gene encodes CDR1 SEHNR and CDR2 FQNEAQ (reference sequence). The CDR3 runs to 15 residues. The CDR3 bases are TGTGCCAGCAGCGATGAGGCAGGGTGGGTCACTGAAGCTTTCTTT. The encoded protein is CASSDEAGWVTEAFF.

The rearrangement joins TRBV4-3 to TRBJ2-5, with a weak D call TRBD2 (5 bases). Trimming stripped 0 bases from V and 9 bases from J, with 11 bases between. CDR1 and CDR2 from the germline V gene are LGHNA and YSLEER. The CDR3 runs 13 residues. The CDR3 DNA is TGCGCCAGCAGCCAAGATCTTACGGAGGCCCAGTACTTC. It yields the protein CASSQDLTEAQYF.

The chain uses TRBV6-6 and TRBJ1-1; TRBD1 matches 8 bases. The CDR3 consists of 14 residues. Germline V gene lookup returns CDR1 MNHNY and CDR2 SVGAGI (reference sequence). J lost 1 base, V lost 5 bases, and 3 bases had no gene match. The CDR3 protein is CASSLGTGNTEAFF. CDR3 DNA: TGTGCCAGCAGTCTTGGGACAGGGAACACTGAAGCTTTCTTT.

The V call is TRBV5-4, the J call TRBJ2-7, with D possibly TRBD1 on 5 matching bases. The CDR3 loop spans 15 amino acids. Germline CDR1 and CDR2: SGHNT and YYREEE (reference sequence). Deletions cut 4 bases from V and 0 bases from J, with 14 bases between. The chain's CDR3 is CASSPTVTLSYEQYF. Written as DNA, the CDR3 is TGTGCCAGCAGCCCGACAGTGACACTCTCCTACGAGCAGTACTTC.

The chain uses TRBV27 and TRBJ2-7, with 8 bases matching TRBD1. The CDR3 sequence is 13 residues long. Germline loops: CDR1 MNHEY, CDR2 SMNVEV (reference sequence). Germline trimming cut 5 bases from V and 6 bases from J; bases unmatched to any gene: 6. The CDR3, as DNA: TGTGCCAGCAGTCTAACAGGGGGATCCGAGCAGTACTTC. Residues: CASSLTGGSEQYF.

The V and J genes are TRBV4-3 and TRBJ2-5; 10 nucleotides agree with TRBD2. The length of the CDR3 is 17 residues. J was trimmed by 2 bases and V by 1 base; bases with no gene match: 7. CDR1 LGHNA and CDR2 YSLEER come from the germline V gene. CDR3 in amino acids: CASSQGTGTSAQETQYF. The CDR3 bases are TGCGCCAGCAGCCAAGGAACCGGGACTAGCGCACAAGAGACCCAGTACTTC.

CDR3 protein: CASSIGLAGEKGGELFF. In DNA, the CDR3 is TGTGCCAGTAGTATTGGACTAGCGGGCGAGAAGGGCGGGGAGCTGTTTTTT. This chain uses TRBV19 with TRBJ2-2; 11 bases line up with TRBD2. The CDR3 extends over 17 amino acids. V trimming: 3 bases; J trimming: 7 bases; junction bases outside the gene matches: 10. From germline, CDR1 is LNHDA and CDR2 SQIVND (reference sequence).

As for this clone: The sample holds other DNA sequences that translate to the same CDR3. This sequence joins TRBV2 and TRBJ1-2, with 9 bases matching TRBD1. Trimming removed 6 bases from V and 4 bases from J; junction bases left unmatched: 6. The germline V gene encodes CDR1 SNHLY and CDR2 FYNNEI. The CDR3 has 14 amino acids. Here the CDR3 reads CASRPGQGSYGYTF. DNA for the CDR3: TGTGCCAGCAGGCCGGGACAGGGCAGCTATGGCTACACCTTC.

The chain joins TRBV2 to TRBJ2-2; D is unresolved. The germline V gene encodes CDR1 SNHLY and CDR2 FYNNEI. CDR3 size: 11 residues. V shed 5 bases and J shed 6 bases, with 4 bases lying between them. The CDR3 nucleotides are TGTGCCAGCAGTTTCCCCGGGGAGCTGTTTTTT. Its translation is CASSFPGELFF.

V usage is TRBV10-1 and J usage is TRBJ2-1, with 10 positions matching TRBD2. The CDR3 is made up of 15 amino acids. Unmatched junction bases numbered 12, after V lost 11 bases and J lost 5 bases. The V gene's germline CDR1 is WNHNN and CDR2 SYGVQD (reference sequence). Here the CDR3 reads CARRKREGYHNEQFF. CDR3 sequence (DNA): TGCGCCCGGAGGAAGCGGGAGGGTTACCACAATGAGCAGTTCTTC.

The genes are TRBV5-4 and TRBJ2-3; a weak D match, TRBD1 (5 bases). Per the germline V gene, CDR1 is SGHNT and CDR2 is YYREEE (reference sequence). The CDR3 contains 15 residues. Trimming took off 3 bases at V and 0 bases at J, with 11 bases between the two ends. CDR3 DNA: TGTGCCAGCAGCTCGGACATGGCCAGCACAGATACGCAGTATTTT. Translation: CASSSDMASTDTQYF.

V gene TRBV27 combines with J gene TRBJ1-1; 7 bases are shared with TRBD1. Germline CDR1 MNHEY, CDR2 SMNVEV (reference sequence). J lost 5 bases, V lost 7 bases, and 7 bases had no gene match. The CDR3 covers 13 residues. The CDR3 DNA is TGTGCCAGCAAAGAGACAGGGTATACTGAAGCTTTCTTT. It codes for CASKETGYTEAFF.

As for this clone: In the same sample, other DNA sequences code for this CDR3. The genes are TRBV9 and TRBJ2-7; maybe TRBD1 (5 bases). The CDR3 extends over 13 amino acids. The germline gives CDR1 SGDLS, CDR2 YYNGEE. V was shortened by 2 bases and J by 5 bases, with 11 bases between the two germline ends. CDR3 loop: CASSVGQGNEQYF. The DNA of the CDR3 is TGTGCCAGCAGCGTTGGCCAGGGAAACGAGCAGTACTTC.